Described below is a single T cell receptor beta chain sequence and its context. The ends were cut back, 0 bases at V and 6 bases at J, with 9 bases in the middle. Germline lookup yields CDR1 MDHEN and CDR2 SYDVKM. The CDR3 totals 13 residues. These data belong to a study of blood T cell repertoires in COVID-19. Study summary: PBMCs, B-cell-depleted T cells, or T cells were the source of the cDNA or gDNA that made up the material.

Profiled with immunoSEQ multiplex PCR; TCRdb holds only in-frame clones, not every one. The sample contains 50,000 or so clones, roughly 78% of which appear only once. The sample comprised peripheral blood. This chain joins TRBV28 and TRBJ2-7; D may be TRBD1 (5 bases). This TCR came from a man between 65 and 79 years old with acute or convalescent COVID-19. The CDR3 loop reads CASSLWGPSEQYF. The CDR3 coding sequence is TGTGCCAGCAGTTTATGGGGGCCAAGCGAGCAGTACTTC. The whole variable domain, filled in from reference TRBV28 and TRBJ2-7, reads DVKVTQSSRYLVKRTGEKVFLECVQDMDHENMFWYRQDPGLGLRLIYFSYDVKMKEKGDIPEGYSVSREKKERFSLILESASTNQTSMYLCASSLWGPSEQYFGPGTRLTVT.